These T cell receptor beta chains were read from a single sample in a study of CD8 T cells in ankylosing spondylitis. TCRdb itself ran the 5' RACE reads through MiXCR, one entry per CDR3 protein. The sample shows under 850,000 distinct CDR3 sequences, 19% of them seen only once. Sequenced sample: blood, either unsorted or a sorted T cell fraction (not recorded which). These receptors were collected from a male donor with ankylosing spondylitis. Each CDR3 is given with its conserved first and last residue. D genes are given only for firm matches. The size of a clone is reported for some rows only, either as once, few or many, or as a class for expanded clones.

V	D	J	size	DNA	CDR3
TRBV6-5	TRBD1	TRBJ1-1	.	TGTGCCAGCAGTTACGCCGGGACAGGGGGGCCTGAAGCTTTCTTT	CASSYAGTGGPEAFF
TRBV18	TRBD1	TRBJ2-6	few	TGTGCCAGCTCACCAAAGGGACAGACGCTCTCTGGGGCCAACGTCCTGACTTTC	CASSPKGQTLSGANVLTF
TRBV2	.	TRBJ2-1	once	TGTGCCAGCAGTGAGGACTTCGGTACCTACAATGAGCAGTTCTTC	CASSEDFGTYNEQFF
TRBV29-1	TRBD2	TRBJ2-7	few	TGCAGCGTTGAAGACCGGGACTACCCCTACGAGCAGTACTTC	CSVEDRDYPYEQYF
TRBV24-1	.	TRBJ2-1	many	TGTGCCACCAGTGATGCGTCTAGCTCCTACAATGAGCAGTTCTTC	CATSDASSSYNEQFF
TRBV7-3	.	TRBJ1-5	.	TGTGCCAGCAGCTTAAATGGGGATAGCAATCAGCCCCAGCATTTT	CASSLNGDSNQPQHF
TRBV30	TRBD1	TRBJ2-1	few	TGTGCCTGGACCCGACAGGGAAAGAATGAGCAGTTCTTC	CAWTRQGKNEQFF
TRBV12-3/TRBV12-4	.	TRBJ1-1	.	TGTGCCAGCAGTTTTCTTCAGAACACTGAAGCTTTCTTT	CASSFLQNTEAFF
TRBV5-5	TRBD2	TRBJ2-1	few	TGTGCCAGCAAGTTACTAGCGGGGAATGAGCAGTTCTTC	CASKLLAGNEQFF
TRBV20-1	.	TRBJ2-1	.	TGCAGTGCCACGTCGGGCCTATACAATGAGCAGTTCTTC	CSATSGLYNEQFF
TRBV6-5	.	TRBJ1-2	few	TGTGCCAGCAGTTATGGGGGTAATGGTGGCTACACCTTC	CASSYGGNGGYTF
TRBV11-2	.	TRBJ2-5	few	TGTGCCAGCAGCCCCCGGGTTGCGCAAGAGACCCAGTACTTC	CASSPRVAQETQYF
TRBV18	.	TRBJ2-3	.	TGTGCCAGCTCACCACGGCTCCAGGGCTACACAGATACGCAGTATTTT	CASSPRLQGYTDTQYF
TRBV5-1	TRBD1	TRBJ2-5	.	TGCGCCAGCAGCTTGGTCACGACAGGGCTACAAGAGACCCAGTACTTC	CASSLVTTGLQETQYF
TRBV5-5	.	TRBJ1-1	few	TGTGCCAGCAGCTTGGGGCTCAGGGGAAGTAGCGGTCAAGCTTTCTTT	CASSLGLRGSSGQAFF
TRBV7-8	.	TRBJ2-1	.	TGTGCCAGCACGGGGAGTTGGGGACCCTACAATGAGCAGTTCTTC	CASTGSWGPYNEQFF
TRBV12-3/TRBV12-4	.	TRBJ1-6	few	TGTGCCAGCAGTCCCTATTATAGGTCCTATAATTCACCCCTCCACTTT	CASSPYYRSYNSPLHF
TRBV7-9	TRBD1	TRBJ2-5	.	TGTGCCAGCAGCCATCAGGGGGCCCAAGAGACCCAGTACTTC	CASSHQGAQETQYF
TRBV7-9	.	TRBJ1-1	few	TGTGCCAGCAGTTTTTTCAGGGGCGGCATGAACACTGAAGCTTTCTTT	CASSFFRGGMNTEAFF
TRBV27	.	TRBJ2-7	few	TGTGCCAGCTCGAGGGGGGTAACGGGGCGGAGTAGTTACGAGCAGTACTTC	CASSRGVTGRSSYEQYF
TRBV5-1	.	TRBJ2-2	many	TGCGCCAGCAGCTACGATAGGGCAAGCACCGGGGAGCTGTTTTTT	CASSYDRASTGELFF
TRBV10-3	.	TRBJ2-1	many	TGTGCCATCAGGGAGCGAGGGGGTGAGGCGGGGGCATCCTACAATGAGCAGTTCTTC	CAIRERGGEAGASYNEQFF
TRBV4-1	.	TRBJ1-6	.	TGCGCCAGCAGCCAAGGGTACGGTTCACCCCTCCACTTT	CASSQGYGSPLHF
TRBV4-1	TRBD2	TRBJ2-3	.	TGCGCCAGCAGCCAAGGGAGCGGGAGATTCGCAGATACGCAGTATTTT	CASSQGSGRFADTQYF
TRBV5-5	TRBD2	TRBJ2-3	.	TGTGCCAGCAGCTTGACCGCCACTAGCGGGAGTACCGATACGCAGTATTTT	CASSLTATSGSTDTQYF
TRBV7-8	TRBD1	TRBJ1-2	few	TGTGCCAGCAGCACTAATAACAGGGGGCTGGCCTATGGCTACACCTTC	CASSTNNRGLAYGYTF
TRBV7-2	.	TRBJ1-1	.	TGTGCCAGCAGCGGGACACCTACTCTATTCTTT	CASSGTPTLFF
TRBV20-1	.	TRBJ1-4	few	TGCAGTGCTAAGGAGGACTGGAATTTTGGGCGAGAACGGTTTTTT	CSAKEDWNFGRERFF
TRBV7-3	.	TRBJ2-1	.	TGTGCCAGCAGCTTGGGTCCACAGAGCAATGAGCAGTTCTTC	CASSLGPQSNEQFF
TRBV7-9	.	TRBJ2-7	few	TGTGCCAGCAGCTTAGAGCCAGGGGTCGAGCAGTACTTC	CASSLEPGVEQYF
TRBV5-1	.	TRBJ2-3	.	TGCGCCAGCAGTCCAGAGGGGGGGCGAGGAGATACGCAGTATTTT	CASSPEGGRGDTQYF
TRBV11-2	TRBD1	TRBJ2-1	.	TGTGCCAGCAGTCGGACAGGGGGAAAGGGCAATGAGCAGTTCTTC	CASSRTGGKGNEQFF
TRBV27	.	TRBJ1-1	few	TGTGCCAGCAGTATACTAGGGGCTGAAGCTTTCTTT	CASSILGAEAFF
TRBV7-9	.	TRBJ2-5	.	TGTGCCAGCAGCGCTAGCAGGTTAGGGTACCAAGAGACCCAGTACTTC	CASSASRLGYQETQYF
TRBV29-1	.	TRBJ2-3	.	TGCAGCGTTGAAGCTCCGAACCCCTTTGGAGATACGCAGTATTTT	CSVEAPNPFGDTQYF
TRBV10-3	.	TRBJ2-2	many	TGTGCCATCAGTGAGTTTGAACACACGAACACCGGGGAGCTGTTTTTT	CAISEFEHTNTGELFF
TRBV5-6	.	TRBJ2-5	few	TGTGCCAGCAGCTTGGATGTTCGGTCCCAGTACTTC	CASSLDVRSQYF
TRBV12-3/TRBV12-4	.	TRBJ1-1	many	TGTGCCAGTAAGAGGAACACTGAAGCTTTCTTT	CASKRNTEAFF
TRBV5-8	TRBD2	TRBJ2-4	few	TGTGCCAGCAGCTCTGGGCGGGGGAGCATTCAGTACTTC	CASSSGRGSIQYF
TRBV4-3	.	TRBJ2-7	few	TGCGCCAGCAGCCAAGGGCCAAATACCTACGAGCAGTACTTC	CASSQGPNTYEQYF
TRBV6-1	.	TRBJ1-5	few	TGTGCCAGCAGTCTTTCGGCCGGGGAGCCCCAGCATTTT	CASSLSAGEPQHF
TRBV6-2/TRBV6-3	.	TRBJ1-6	.	TGTGCCAGCAGTTACGCGGACAGAGCATTGAGGGCCCTCCACTTT	CASSYADRALRALHF
TRBV6-5	TRBD1	TRBJ2-1	.	TGTGCCGGGGGACAGATCTACAATGAGCAGTTCTTC	CAGGQIYNEQFF
TRBV20-1	TRBD2	TRBJ2-1	few	TGCAGTGCCCAGGACCCGGCTAGCGGGGGGGCTTTAGTCTACAATGAGCAGTTCTTC	CSAQDPASGGALVYNEQFF
TRBV6-6	TRBD1	TRBJ1-1	few	TGTGCCAGCACCCATGGGGACAGGGAAGCTTTCTTT	CASTHGDREAFF
TRBV5-4	.	TRBJ1-6	.	TGTGCCACCACACGGGACACATATTCACCCCTCCACTTT	CATTRDTYSPLHF
TRBV6-2/TRBV6-3	.	TRBJ1-1	.	TGTGCCAGCAGCGGGCCTTGGAGCGCTGAAGCTTTCTTT	CASSGPWSAEAFF
TRBV6-5	.	TRBJ1-4	.	TGTGCCAGCAGTTACTCTGGCAGGCCAGAAAAACTGTTTTTT	CASSYSGRPEKLFF
TRBV7-6	.	TRBJ2-2	.	TGTGCCAGCAGCTTAGAGCAGTTTGGGGAGCTGTTTTTT	CASSLEQFGELFF
TRBV11-2	.	TRBJ2-5	.	TGTGCCAGCAGCTTGGTAACGATAGGACAAGAGACCCAGTACTTC	CASSLVTIGQETQYF
TRBV19	.	TRBJ2-3	.	TGTGCCAGTAGCGACAGGATTACAGATACGCAGTATTTT	CASSDRITDTQYF
TRBV5-8	.	TRBJ1-5	.	TGTGCCAGCAGCTTGTGGGCAGGCAATCAGCCCCAGCATTTT	CASSLWAGNQPQHF